The 5 T cell receptor beta chains below all came from one sample that was sequenced in a study of cytomegalovirus exposure and HLA in healthy donors (dated by TCRdb to between 2016 and 2019). Libraries came from the immunoSEQ multiplex PCR assay. The multiplex PCR relied on a mix of 60 forward primers for TCR Vbeta segments and 13 reverse primers for TCR Jbeta segments. TCRdb re-hosts the immuneACCESS table, in-frame sequences only. Its copies lack some clones; in the studies checked, an unresolved V gene accounts for under half of them, and the cause for the rest is not known. Counted in this sample were 150,000 or so clones; approximately 82% of them appeared once. Together, the top ten hold under 8% of the sample. Source material: PBMCs. These receptors were obtained from a woman between 50 and 59 years old in good health and CMV-seropositive.

The chain has TRBV7-2 and TRBJ2-1; no clear D. Deletions cut 2 bases from V and 7 bases from J, with 9 bases between. There are 13 residues in the CDR3. Germline V gives CDR1 SGHTA, CDR2 FQGNSA. The CDR3 reads CASSLKSGNEQFF. CDR3 sequence (DNA): TGTGCCAGCAGCTTAAAGTCAGGAAATGAGCAGTTCTTC.

This clone was counted once. The chain employs TRBV5-1 and TRBJ2-3, with 14 positions matching TRBD2. The CDR3 length is 16 residues. The V and J ends lost 4 bases and 5 bases, in that order; junction bases with no gene match: 6. Germline CDR1 reads SGHRS; CDR2 reads YFSETQ. CDR3 nucleotide sequence: TGCGCCAGCAGCAAAGCCGGGACTAGCGGGGGAGATACGCAGTATTTT. Its translation is CASSKAGTSGGDTQYF. The complete variable domain, with remaining parts taken from reference TRBV5-1 and TRBJ2-3, reads KAGVTQTPRYLIKTRGQQVTLSCSPISGHRSVSWYQQTPGQGLQFLFEYFSETQRNKGNFPGRFSGRQFSNSRSEMNVSTLELGDSALYLCASSKAGTSGGDTQYFGPGTRLTVL.

The chain is built from TRBV7-8 and TRBJ2-3, with 7 bases lining up with TRBD1. J lost 1 base, V lost 4 bases, and 2 bases had no gene match. Looked up from germline, CDR1 is SGHVS and CDR2 is FQNEAQ. The CDR3 is made up of 14 amino acids. The CDR3 DNA sequence: TGTGCCAGCAGCTCTCAGGGGGGCACAGATACGCAGTATTTT. Protein sequence: CASSSQGGTDTQYF.

The V call is TRBV9, the J call TRBJ2-7; 8 positions match TRBD2. Unmatched junction bases numbered 11, after V lost 2 bases and J lost 4 bases. The length of the CDR3 is 16 residues. CDR1 is SGDLS, CDR2 YYNGEE, per germline. CDR3 amino acids: CASSVSSGGPTYEQYF. The CDR3 region has the DNA TGTGCCAGCAGCGTGAGCAGCGGGGGCCCCACATACGAGCAGTACTTC.

The rearrangement links TRBV18 to TRBJ1-6; the match to TRBD1 covers 8 bases. The junction had 5 bases not matched to a gene; V was cut back by 3 bases and J by 10 bases. The germline gives CDR1 KGHSH, CDR2 LQKENI. CDR3 length equals 14 residues. For the CDR3, the DNA is TGTGCCAGCTCACCGGACAGGGTGGGATCACCCCTCCACTTT. Protein: CASSPDRVGSPLHF. The whole variable domain, remainder taken from reference TRBV18 and TRBJ1-6, is NAGVMQNPRHLVRRRGQEARLRCSPMKGHSHVYWYRQLPEEGLKFMVYLQKENIIDESGMPKERFSAEFPKEGPSILRIQQVVRGDSAAYFCASSPDRVGSPLHFGNGTRLTVT.